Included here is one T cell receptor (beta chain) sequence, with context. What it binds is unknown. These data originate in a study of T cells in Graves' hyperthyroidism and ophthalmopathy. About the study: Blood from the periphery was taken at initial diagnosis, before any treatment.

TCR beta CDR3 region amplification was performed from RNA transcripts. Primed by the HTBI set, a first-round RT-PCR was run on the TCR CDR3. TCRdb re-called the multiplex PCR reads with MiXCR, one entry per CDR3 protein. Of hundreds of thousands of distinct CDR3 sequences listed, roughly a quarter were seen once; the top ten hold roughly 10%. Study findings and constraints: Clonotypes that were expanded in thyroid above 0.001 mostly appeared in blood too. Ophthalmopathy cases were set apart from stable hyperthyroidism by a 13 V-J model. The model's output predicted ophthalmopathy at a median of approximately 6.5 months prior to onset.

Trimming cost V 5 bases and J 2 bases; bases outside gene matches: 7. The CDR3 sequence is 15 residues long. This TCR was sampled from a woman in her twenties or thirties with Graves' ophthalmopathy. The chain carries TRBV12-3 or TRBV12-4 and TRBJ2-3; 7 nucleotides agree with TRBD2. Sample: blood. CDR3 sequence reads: CASSQIGTTTDTQYF. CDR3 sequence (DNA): TGTGCCAGCAGTCAAATAGGGACTACCACAGATACGCAGTATTTT.